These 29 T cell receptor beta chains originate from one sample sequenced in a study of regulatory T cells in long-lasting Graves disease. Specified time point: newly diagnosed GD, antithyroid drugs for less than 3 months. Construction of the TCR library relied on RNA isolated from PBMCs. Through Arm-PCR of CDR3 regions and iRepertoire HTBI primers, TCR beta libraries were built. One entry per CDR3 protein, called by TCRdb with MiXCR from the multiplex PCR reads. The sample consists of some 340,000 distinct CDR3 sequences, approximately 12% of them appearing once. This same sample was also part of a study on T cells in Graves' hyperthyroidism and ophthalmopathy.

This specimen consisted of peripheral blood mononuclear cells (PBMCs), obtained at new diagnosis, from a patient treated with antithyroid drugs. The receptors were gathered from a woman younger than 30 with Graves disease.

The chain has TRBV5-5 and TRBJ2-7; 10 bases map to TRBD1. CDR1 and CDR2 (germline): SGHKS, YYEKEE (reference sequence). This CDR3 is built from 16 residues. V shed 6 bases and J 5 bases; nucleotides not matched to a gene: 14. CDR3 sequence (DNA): TGTGCCAGCAAACCCACGCGGGGACAGGGGCAGAACGAGCAGTACTTC. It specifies CASKPTRGQGQNEQYF.

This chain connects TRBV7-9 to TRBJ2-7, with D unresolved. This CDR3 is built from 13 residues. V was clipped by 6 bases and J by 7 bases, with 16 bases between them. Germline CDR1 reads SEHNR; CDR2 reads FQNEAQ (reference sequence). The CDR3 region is CASSLPGAWEQYF. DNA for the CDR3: TGTGCCAGCAGTCTACCCGGCGCCTGGGAGCAGTACTTC.

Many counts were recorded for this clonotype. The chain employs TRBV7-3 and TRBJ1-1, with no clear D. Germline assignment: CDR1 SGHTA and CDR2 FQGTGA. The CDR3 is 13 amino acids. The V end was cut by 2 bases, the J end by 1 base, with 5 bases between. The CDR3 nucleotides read TGTGCCAGCAGCTTAGAGACGAACACTGAAGCTTTCTTT. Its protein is CASSLETNTEAFF.

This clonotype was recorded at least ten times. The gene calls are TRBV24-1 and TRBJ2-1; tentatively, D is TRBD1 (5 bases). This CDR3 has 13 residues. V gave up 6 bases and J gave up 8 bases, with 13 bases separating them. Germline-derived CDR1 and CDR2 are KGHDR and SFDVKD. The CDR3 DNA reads TGTGCCACCAGTTGGGCAGGGATTGATGAGCAGTTCTTC. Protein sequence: CATSWAGIDEQFF.

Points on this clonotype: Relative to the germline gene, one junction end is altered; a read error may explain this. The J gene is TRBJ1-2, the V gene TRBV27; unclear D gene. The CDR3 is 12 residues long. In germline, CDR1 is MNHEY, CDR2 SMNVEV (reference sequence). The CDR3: CASSPYLKRIRF. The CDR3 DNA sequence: TGTGCCAGCAGTCCCTACCTTAAACGGATCCGCTTC.

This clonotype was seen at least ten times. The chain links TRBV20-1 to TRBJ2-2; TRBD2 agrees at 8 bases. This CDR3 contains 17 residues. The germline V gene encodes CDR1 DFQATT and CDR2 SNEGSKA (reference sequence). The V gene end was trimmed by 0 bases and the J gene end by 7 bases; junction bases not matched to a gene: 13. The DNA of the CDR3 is TGCAGTGCTAGAGAGTCATTGAGCGGGAGATTCGTCGGGGAGCTGTTTTTT. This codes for CSARESLSGRFVGELFF.

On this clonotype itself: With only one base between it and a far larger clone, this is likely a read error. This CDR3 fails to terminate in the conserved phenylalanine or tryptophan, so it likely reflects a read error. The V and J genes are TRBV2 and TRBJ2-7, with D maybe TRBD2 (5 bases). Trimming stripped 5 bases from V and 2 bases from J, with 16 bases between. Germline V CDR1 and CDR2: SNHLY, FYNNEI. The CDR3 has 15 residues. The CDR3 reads CASSFAPGKTYEQYL. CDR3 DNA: TGTGCCAGCAGTTTCGCTCCCGGGAAGACCTACGAGCAGTACCTC.

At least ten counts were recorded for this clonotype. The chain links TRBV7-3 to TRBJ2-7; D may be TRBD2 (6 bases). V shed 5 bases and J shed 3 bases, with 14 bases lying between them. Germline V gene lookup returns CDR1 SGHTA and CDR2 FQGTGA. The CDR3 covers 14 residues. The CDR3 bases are TGTGCCAGCAGCCGTGGGGACTTCAACTACGAGCAGTACTTC. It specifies CASSRGDFNYEQYF.

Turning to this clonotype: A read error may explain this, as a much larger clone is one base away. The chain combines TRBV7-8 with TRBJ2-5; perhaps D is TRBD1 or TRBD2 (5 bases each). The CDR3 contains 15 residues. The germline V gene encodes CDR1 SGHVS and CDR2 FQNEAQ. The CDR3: CASSRVMGRAWTQDF. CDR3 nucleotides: TGTGCCAGCAGCCGGGTCATGGGACGTGCGTGGACCCAGGACTTC.

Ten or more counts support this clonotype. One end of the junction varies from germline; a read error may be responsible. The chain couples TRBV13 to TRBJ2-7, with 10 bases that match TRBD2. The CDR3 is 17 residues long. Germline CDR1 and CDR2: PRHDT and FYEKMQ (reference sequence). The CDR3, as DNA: TGTGCCAGCAGCCTAGGGGCCATAGCGGGAGGTTCCTACGAGCAGTACTTC. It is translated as CASSLGAIAGGSYEQYF.

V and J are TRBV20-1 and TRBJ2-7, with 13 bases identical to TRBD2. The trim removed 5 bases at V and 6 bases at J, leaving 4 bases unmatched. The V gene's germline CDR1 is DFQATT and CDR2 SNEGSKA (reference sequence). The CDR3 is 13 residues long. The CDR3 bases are TGCAGTGCTTCCCGGACTAGCGGGAGCGAGCAGTACTTC. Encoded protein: CSASRTSGSEQYF.

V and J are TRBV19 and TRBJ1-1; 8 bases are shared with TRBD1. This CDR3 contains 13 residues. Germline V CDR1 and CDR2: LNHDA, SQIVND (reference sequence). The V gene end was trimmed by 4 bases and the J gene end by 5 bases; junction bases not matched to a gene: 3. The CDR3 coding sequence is TGTGCCAGTAGTACAGGGGGCTGGACTGAAGCTTTCTTT. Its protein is CASSTGGWTEAFF.

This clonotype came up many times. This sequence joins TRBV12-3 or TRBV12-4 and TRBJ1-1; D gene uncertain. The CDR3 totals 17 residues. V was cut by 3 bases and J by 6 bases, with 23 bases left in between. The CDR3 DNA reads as TGTGCCAGCAGTTTTCTGCTCGGCTGGGATAATAGGCCTGAAGCTTTCTTT. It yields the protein CASSFLLGWDNRPEAFF.

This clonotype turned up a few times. The CDR3 loop is CASSMTGITEAFF. For the CDR3, the DNA is TGTGCCAGTAGTATGACAGGGATCACTGAAGCTTTCTTT. The genes are TRBV19 and TRBJ1-1, with 7 positions matching TRBD1. Trimming removed 3 bases from V and 4 bases from J; junction bases left unmatched: 2. Germline CDR1 LNHDA, CDR2 SQIVND (reference sequence). The CDR3 spans 13 residues.

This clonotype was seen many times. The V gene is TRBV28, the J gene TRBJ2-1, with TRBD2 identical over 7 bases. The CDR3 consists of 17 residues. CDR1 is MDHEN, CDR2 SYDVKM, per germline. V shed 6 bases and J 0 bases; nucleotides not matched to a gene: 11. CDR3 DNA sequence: TGTGCCAGCAGGTTAACCGCTAGCGGCAGCTCCTACAATGAGCAGTTCTTC. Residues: CASRLTASGSSYNEQFF.

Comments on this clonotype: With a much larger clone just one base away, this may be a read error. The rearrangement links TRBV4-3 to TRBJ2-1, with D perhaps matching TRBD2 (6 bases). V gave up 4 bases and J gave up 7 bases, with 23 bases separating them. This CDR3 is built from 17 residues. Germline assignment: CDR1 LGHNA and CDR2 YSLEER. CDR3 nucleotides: TGCGCCAGCAGCCCTACTTTGGGGCGGGATCCTAAAAATGAGCAGTTCTTC. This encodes CASSPTLGRDPKNEQFF.

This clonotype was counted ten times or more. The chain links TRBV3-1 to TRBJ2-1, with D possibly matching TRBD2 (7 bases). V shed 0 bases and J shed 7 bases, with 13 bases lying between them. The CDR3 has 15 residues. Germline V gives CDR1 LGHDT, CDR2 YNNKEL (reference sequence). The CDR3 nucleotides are TGTGCCAGCAGCCAAGAGGGGGGGCCTATTAATGAGCAGTTCTTC. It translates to CASSQEGGPINEQFF.

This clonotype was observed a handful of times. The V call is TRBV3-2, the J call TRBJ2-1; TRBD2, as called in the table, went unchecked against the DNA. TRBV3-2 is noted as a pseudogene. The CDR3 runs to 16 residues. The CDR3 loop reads CASSRALEERRNEQFF. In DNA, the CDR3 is TGTGCCAGCAGCAGGGCCCTAGAGGAACGCAGGAATGAGCAGTTCTTC.

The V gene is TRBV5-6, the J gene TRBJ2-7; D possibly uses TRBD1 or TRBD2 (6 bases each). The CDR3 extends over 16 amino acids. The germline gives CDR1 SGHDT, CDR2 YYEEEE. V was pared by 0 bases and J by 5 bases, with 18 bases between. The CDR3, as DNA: TGTGCCAGCAGCTTGGGATTTTGGAGGGGGGCGAACGAGCAGTACTTC. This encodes CASSLGFWRGANEQYF.

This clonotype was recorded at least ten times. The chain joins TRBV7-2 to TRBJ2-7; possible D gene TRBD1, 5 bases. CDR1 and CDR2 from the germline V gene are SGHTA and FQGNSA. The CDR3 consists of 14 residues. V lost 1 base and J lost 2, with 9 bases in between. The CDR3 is CASSLDRGTYEQYV. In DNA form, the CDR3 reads TGTGCCAGCAGCTTAGATAGGGGCACCTACGAGCAGTACGTC.

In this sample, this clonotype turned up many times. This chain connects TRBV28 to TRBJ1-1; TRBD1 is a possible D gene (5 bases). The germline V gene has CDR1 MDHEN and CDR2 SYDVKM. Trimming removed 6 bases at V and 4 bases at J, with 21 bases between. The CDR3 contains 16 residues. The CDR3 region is CASSPLRSRGVTEAFF. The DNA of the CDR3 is TGTGCCAGCAGCCCTCTCAGAAGCCGAGGGGTCACTGAAGCTTTCTTT.

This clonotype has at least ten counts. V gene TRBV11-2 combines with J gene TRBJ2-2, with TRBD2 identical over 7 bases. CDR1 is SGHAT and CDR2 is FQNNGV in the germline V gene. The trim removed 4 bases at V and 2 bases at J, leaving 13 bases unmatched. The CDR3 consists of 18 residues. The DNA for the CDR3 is TGTGCCAGCAGCTCACGTCCGAGCGGGGCAGATAACACCGGGGAGCTGTTTTTT. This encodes CASSSRPSGADNTGELFF.

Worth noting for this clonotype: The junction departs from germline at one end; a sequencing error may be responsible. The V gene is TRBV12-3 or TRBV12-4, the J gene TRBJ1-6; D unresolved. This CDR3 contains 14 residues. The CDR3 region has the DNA TGTGCCAGCAGTTTCTCGACGGGGAATTCACCCCTCCGCTTT. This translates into CASSFSTGNSPLRF.

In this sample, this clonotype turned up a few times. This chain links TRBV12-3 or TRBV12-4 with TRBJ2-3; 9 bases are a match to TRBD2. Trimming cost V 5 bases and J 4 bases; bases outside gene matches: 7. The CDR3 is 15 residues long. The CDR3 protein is CASSRRLAAPDTQYF. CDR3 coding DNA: TGTGCCAGCAGTCGCCGACTAGCGGCGCCAGATACGCAGTATTTT.

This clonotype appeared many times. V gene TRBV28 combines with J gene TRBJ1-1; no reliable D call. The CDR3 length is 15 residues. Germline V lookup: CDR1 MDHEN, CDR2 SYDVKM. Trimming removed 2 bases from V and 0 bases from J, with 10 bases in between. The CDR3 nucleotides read TGTGCCAGCAGTTTAGGTAGGCTGGTGAACACTGAAGCTTTCTTT. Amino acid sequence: CASSLGRLVNTEAFF. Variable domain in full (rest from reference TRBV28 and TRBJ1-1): DVKVTQSSRYLVKRTGEKVFLECVQDMDHENMFWYRQDPGLGLRLIYFSYDVKMKEKGDIPEGYSVSREKKERFSLILESASTNQTSMYLCASSLGRLVNTEAFFGQGTRLTVV.

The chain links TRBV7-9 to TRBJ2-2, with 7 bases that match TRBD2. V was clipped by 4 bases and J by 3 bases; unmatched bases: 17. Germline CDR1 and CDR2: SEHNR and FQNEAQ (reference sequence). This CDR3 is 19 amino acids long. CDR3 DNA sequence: TGTGCCAGCAGCTCCGCCCTAGGTTGGGAGGGGACGGACACCGGGGAGCTGTTTTTT. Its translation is CASSSALGWEGTDTGELFF.

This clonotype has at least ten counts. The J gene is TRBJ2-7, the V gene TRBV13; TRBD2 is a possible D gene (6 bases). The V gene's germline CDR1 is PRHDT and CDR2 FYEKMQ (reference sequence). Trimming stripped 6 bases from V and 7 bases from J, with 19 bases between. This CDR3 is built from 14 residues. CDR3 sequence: CASSPRGKPGEQYF. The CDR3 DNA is TGTGCCAGCAGTCCCCGGGGGAAGCCTGGGGAGCAGTACTTC.

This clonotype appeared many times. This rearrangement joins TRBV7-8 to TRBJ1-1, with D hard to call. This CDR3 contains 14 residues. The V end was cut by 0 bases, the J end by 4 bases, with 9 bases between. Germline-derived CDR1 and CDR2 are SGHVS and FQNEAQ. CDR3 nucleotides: TGTGCCAGCAGCTTAGCGAGGGTTCGCACTGAAGCTTTCTTT. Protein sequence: CASSLARVRTEAFF.

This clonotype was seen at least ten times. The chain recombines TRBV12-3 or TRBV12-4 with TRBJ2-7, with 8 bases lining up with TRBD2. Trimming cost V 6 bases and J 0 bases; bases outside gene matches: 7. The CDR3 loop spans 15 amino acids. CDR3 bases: TGTGCCAGCAGGGAGGAGCGGGGGAGCTCCTACGAGCAGTACGTC. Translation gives CASREERGSSYEQYV.